Below are 23 T cell receptor beta chains sequenced from a single sample in a study of T-cell memory formation after mild COVID-19. A single record per CDR3 protein comes from TCRdb applying MiXCR to the 5' RACE reads. This table holds under 450,000 distinct CDR3 sequences, approximately 15% found once. Material for sequencing was PBMCs or a T cell subset sorted from them (not recorded which). These receptors all come from a man aged 18 to 30 who had mild COVID-19 (a few samples of this study predate the infection). Cell type and time point are not known.

This clonotype was seen more than once but under ten times. The CDR3 coding sequence is TGCAGCGTTCCGGGACAGGGGGCCTACAGCTCAGCTTTCTTT. Protein product: CSVPGQGAYSSAFF. This chain uses TRBV29-1 with TRBJ1-1; 12 bases are a match to TRBD1. This CDR3 spans 14 amino acids. In germline, CDR1 is SQVTM, CDR2 ANQGSEA. Trimming removed 5 bases from V and 10 bases from J; junction bases left unmatched: 11.

The rearrangement joins TRBV24-1 to TRBJ2-5; D may match TRBD1 or TRBD2 (5 bases each). The germline CDR1 and CDR2 sequences are KGHDR and SFDVKD. This CDR3 has 14 amino acids. The V gene lost 4 bases and the J gene lost 3 bases, with 11 bases spanning the gap. The CDR3 region has the DNA TGTGCCACCAGTGACCCTGGGACGAAAGAGACCCAGTACTTC. The encoded protein is CATSDPGTKETQYF.

This chain links TRBV6-6 with TRBJ2-7; no firm D call. This CDR3 has 13 residues. Germline V gene data show CDR1 as MNHNY and CDR2 as SVGAGI (reference sequence). V gave up 2 bases and J gave up 2 bases, with 7 bases separating them. This CDR3 is CASSYRAAYEQYF. For the CDR3, the DNA is TGTGCCAGCAGTTACAGGGCAGCCTACGAGCAGTACTTC.

This clonotype was recorded at least ten times. A junction boundary mismatches the germline segment, possibly from a read error. This CDR3 reads CASSQDTASGGSFNSPLHF. CDR3 nucleotide sequence: TGCGCCAGCAGCCAAGATACCGCCTCCGGTGGGTCCTTTAATTCACCCCTCCACTTT. The chain employs TRBV4-3 and TRBJ1-6; no clear D gene. Germline V gene lookup returns CDR1 LGHNA and CDR2 YSLEER. There are 19 residues in the CDR3.

In this sample, this clonotype turned up many times. The rearrangement links TRBV4-3 to TRBJ2-2, with a possible D match to TRBD1 (5 bases). From germline, CDR1 is LGHNA and CDR2 YSLEER. V gave up 0 bases and J gave up 4 bases, with 12 bases separating them. The CDR3 totals 16 residues. CDR3: CASSQDLGLSTGELFF. The CDR3 DNA sequence: TGCGCCAGCAGCCAAGATCTGGGGCTAAGCACCGGGGAGCTGTTTTTT.

This chain uses TRBV9 with TRBJ2-2; D gene unclear. The CDR3 runs to 13 residues. In germline, CDR1 is SGDLS, CDR2 YYNGEE. The V gene lost 4 bases and the J gene lost 7 bases, with 11 bases spanning the gap. CDR3 protein: CASSLISGGELFF. As DNA, the CDR3 is TGTGCCAGCAGCCTTATTTCCGGCGGGGAGCTGTTTTTT.

The chain combines TRBV9 with TRBJ1-1, with 8 bases identical to TRBD1. With V trimmed by 3 bases and J by 0 bases, 4 bases remained unmatched. In germline, CDR1 is SGDLS, CDR2 YYNGEE. The CDR3 is 15 residues long. CDR3 amino acids: CASSARTGLNTEAFF. CDR3 coding DNA: TGTGCCAGCAGCGCTAGGACAGGGTTGAACACTGAAGCTTTCTTT.

This clonotype showed up just a few times. The V and J genes are TRBV20-1 and TRBJ1-2; D might be TRBD1 (6 bases). Trimming removed 0 bases at V and 10 bases at J, with 15 bases between. The germline gives CDR1 DFQATT, CDR2 SNEGSKA (reference sequence). The CDR3 contains 13 residues. As DNA, the CDR3 is TGCAGTGCTAGAGACCTATTTGGGGGGCTCTACACCTTC. Residues: CSARDLFGGLYTF.

This clonotype was detected a few times. The chain couples TRBV10-2 to TRBJ2-3; 9 bases match TRBD2. The CDR3 sequence is 14 residues long. Germline CDR1 is WSHSY and CDR2 is SAAADI. V lost 6 bases, J lost 6 bases, and 7 bases stayed unmatched. CDR3 amino acids: CASSSSGALDTQYF. CDR3 bases: TGCGCCAGCAGCTCTAGCGGGGCCCTCGATACGCAGTATTTT.

This clonotype has only a few counts. This chain joins TRBV5-4 and TRBJ2-7, with no clear D. V was pared by 0 bases and J by 0 bases, with 10 bases between. The CDR3 sequence is 15 residues long. The germline V gene has CDR1 SGHNT and CDR2 YYREEE (reference sequence). The CDR3 loop reads CASSLVGKSSYEQYV. The CDR3 DNA sequence: TGTGCCAGCAGCTTGGTAGGTAAGAGCTCCTACGAGCAGTACGTC.

This clonotype has a handful of counts. The rearrangement joins TRBV12-3 or TRBV12-4 to TRBJ1-1; 7 nucleotides agree with TRBD1. The CDR3 spans 14 residues. After removal of 3 bases from V and 11 bases from J, the junction contained 12 bases not matched to a gene. The CDR3 DNA is TGTGCCAGCAGTTTTAGACAGGGCCTCCGGGGGGCTTTCTTT. Protein product: CASSFRQGLRGAFF.

CDR3: CASSPPRQGAGNTIYF. In DNA form, the CDR3 reads TGTGCCAGCAGTCCTCCCCGCCAGGGGGCTGGAAACACCATATATTTT. This chain joins TRBV6-6 and TRBJ1-3; 7 bases fit TRBD1. The CDR3 length is 16 residues. Germline assignment: CDR1 MNHNY and CDR2 SVGAGI (reference sequence). V trimming: 5 bases; J trimming: 2 bases; junction bases outside the gene matches: 9.

This rearrangement joins TRBV6-5 to TRBJ1-2; D not certain. This CDR3 is built from 13 residues. Germline V CDR1 and CDR2: MNHEY, SVGAGI. Trimming left V 0 bases short and J 8 bases short, with 10 bases between. The CDR3 region is CASSYSRLGGYTF. The CDR3 bases are TGTGCCAGCAGTTACTCTCGGCTAGGGGGCTACACCTTC.

J is TRBJ2-4 and V is TRBV7-2; TRBD1 matches at 7 bases. The V and J ends lost 4 bases and 7 bases, in that order; junction bases with no gene match: 4. Germline V gene data show CDR1 as SGHTA and CDR2 as FQGNSA. The CDR3 spans 13 residues. This chain's CDR3 is CASSSQGSNIQYF. The DNA of the CDR3 is TGTGCCAGCAGCTCACAGGGGTCTAACATTCAGTACTTC.

The CDR3 DNA reads TGTGCCAGCAGGAGACAGGGGGCGCAGCCCTACGAGCAGTACGTC. Amino acids: CASRRQGAQPYEQYV. The J gene is TRBJ2-7, the V gene TRBV27; 10 nucleotides match TRBD1. Germline V gene lookup returns CDR1 MNHEY and CDR2 SMNVEV (reference sequence). Unmatched junction bases numbered 7, after V lost 6 bases and J lost 2 bases. CDR3 length: 15 residues.

This clonotype was observed a few times. The rearrangement uses TRBV5-1 and TRBJ2-1; weak D call: TRBD1 (6 bases). Germline V CDR1 and CDR2: SGHRS, YFSETQ. V dropped 0 bases and J dropped 5 bases, with 9 bases sitting between them. The CDR3 totals 14 residues. CDR3 nucleotides: TGCGCCAGCAGCTTGGGCTGGACAGACAATGAGCAGTTCTTC. Its translation: CASSLGWTDNEQFF.

This clonotype was seen only once. The chain is built from TRBV11-2 and TRBJ2-7; D uncertain. The CDR3 length is 13 residues. Trimming took 6 bases from V and 0 from J, leaving 9 bases between them. Germline CDR1 SGHAT, CDR2 FQNNGV. The CDR3: CASRPGSSYEQYF. CDR3 DNA: TGTGCCAGCAGACCCGGGTCCTCCTACGAGCAGTACTTC.

The chain carries TRBV4-1 and TRBJ2-2; D not certain. V was pared by 1 base and J by 1 base, with 13 bases between. Germline CDR1 MGHRA, CDR2 YSYEKL. The CDR3 contains 17 residues. CDR3 DNA sequence: TGCGCCAGCAGCCAAGGTCGTCTAAACATGAACACCGGGGAGCTGTTTTTT. This encodes CASSQGRLNMNTGELFF.

Only a few counts were recorded for this clonotype. The rearrangement joins TRBV4-1 to TRBJ2-7, with D hard to call. Trimming left V 0 bases short and J 4 bases short, with 13 bases between. This CDR3 region has 15 residues. Germline V gene data show CDR1 as MGHRA and CDR2 as YSYEKL. The CDR3 here is CASSQDTVGIYEQYF. The CDR3 DNA reads TGCGCCAGCAGCCAAGATACGGTAGGAATTTACGAGCAGTACTTC.

This chain joins TRBV10-3 and TRBJ2-5, with a weak D call TRBD1 (6 bases). Germline CDR1 and CDR2: ENHRY and SYGVKD. The CDR3 spans 13 residues. V lost 3 bases, J lost 5 bases, and 10 bases lay in between. In DNA form, the CDR3 reads TGTGCCATCAGTGACAGGGGTGGGGAGACCCAGTACTTC. Translating it yields CAISDRGGETQYF.

The chain joins TRBV12-3 or TRBV12-4 to TRBJ1-2; D gene uncertain. V gave up 10 bases and J gave up 2 bases, with 8 bases separating them. The CDR3 sequence is 11 residues long. The chain's CDR3 is CATVGNYGYTF. CDR3 nucleotide sequence: TGTGCCACCGTAGGGAACTATGGCTACACCTTC.

This clonotype was counted only a few times. This CDR3 reads CASSLFGGLSTDTQYF. CDR3 nucleotide sequence: TGCGCCAGCAGCTTGTTCGGGGGGCTTAGCACAGATACGCAGTATTTT. The chain links TRBV5-1 to TRBJ2-3; possibly TRBD2 for D (7 bases). There are 16 residues in the CDR3. V lost 1 base, J lost 0 bases, and 12 bases lay in between. CDR1 is SGHRS, CDR2 YFSETQ, per germline.

The chain couples TRBV4-1 to TRBJ1-4, with 12 bases matching TRBD1. Trimming took 5 bases from V and 8 from J; bases not matched to a gene: 9. Germline assignment: CDR1 MGHRA and CDR2 YSYEKL. The CDR3 has 16 amino acids. The CDR3 nucleotides read TGCGCCAGCAGCGGGACAGGGGGCGTCCGTAACGAAAAACTGTTTTTT. Translated, it gives CASSGTGGVRNEKLFF.